These 5 T cell receptor beta chains were sequenced from one sample in a study of T cell responses to AZD1222 COVID-19 vaccine. Data came from immunoSEQ multiplex PCR; TCRdb stores just in-frame clones and leaves some out. Of around 140,000 clones listed, 92% are singletons. Source: peripheral blood, taken on day 0 of AZD1222 vaccination. These receptors were collected from an adult in good health.

The chain combines TRBV9 with TRBJ2-1, with TRBD2 matching 11 bases. The CDR3 is 19 amino acids. Germline V CDR1 and CDR2: SGDLS, YYNGEE. V trimming: 3 bases; J trimming: 7 bases; junction bases outside the gene matches: 18. The chain's CDR3 is CASSGNSGLAASSGNEQFF. The CDR3 bases are TGTGCCAGCAGCGGAAACTCGGGACTAGCGGCATCATCGGGGAATGAGCAGTTCTTC. Full variable domain (remainder filled in from reference TRBV9 and TRBJ2-1): DSGVTQTPKHLITATGQRVTLRCSPRSGDLSVYWYQQSLDQGLQFLIQYYNGEERAKGNILERFSAQQFPDLHSELNLSSLELGDSALYFCASSGNSGLAASSGNEQFFGPGTRLTVL.

This sequence joins TRBV28 and TRBJ2-6; D not certain. Trimming removed 5 bases from V and 1 base from J, with 21 bases in between. The CDR3 runs to 19 residues. Germline V gives CDR1 MDHEN, CDR2 SYDVKM. The CDR3 DNA reads as TGTGCCAGCAGTCCAGGATGGGGAATTCTGATATCTGGGGCCAACGTCCTGACTTTC. This translates into CASSPGWGILISGANVLTF. Supplemented by reference TRBV28 and TRBJ2-6, the full variable domain reads DVKVTQSSRYLVKRTGEKVFLECVQDMDHENMFWYRQDPGLGLRLIYFSYDVKMKEKGDIPEGYSVSREKKERFSLILESASTNQTSMYLCASSPGWGILISGANVLTFGAGSRLTVL.

This clone was detected once. The chain carries TRBV7-2 and TRBJ2-1; 9 bases are shared with TRBD2. CDR1 is SGHTA, CDR2 FQGNSA, per germline. This CDR3 is 16 amino acids long. V shed 4 bases, J shed 3 bases, and the junction held 7 bases outside the gene matches. The DNA of the CDR3 is TGTGCCAGCAGCTCCACTGGGACTAGCTACTACAATGAGCAGTTCTTC. Translation gives CASSSTGTSYYNEQFF.

V and J are TRBV7-9 and TRBJ1-2, with D perhaps matching TRBD1 (5 bases). Germline V gene lookup returns CDR1 SEHNR and CDR2 FQNEAQ (reference sequence). V dropped 5 bases and J dropped 4 bases, with 17 bases sitting between them. This CDR3 spans 15 amino acids. In DNA, the CDR3 is TGTGCCAGCAGCCATCGGCGGGGGAGCATCTATGGCTACACCTTC. As protein: CASSHRRGSIYGYTF.

The chain combines TRBV6-5 with TRBJ1-2; D uncertain. V lost 5 bases, J lost 10 bases, and 11 bases lay in between. CDR1 MNHEY and CDR2 SVGAGI come from the germline V gene. This CDR3 is 11 amino acids long. DNA for the CDR3: TGTGCCAGCAGTCGGGGAGGCCTCTACACCTTC. As protein: CASSRGGLYTF.